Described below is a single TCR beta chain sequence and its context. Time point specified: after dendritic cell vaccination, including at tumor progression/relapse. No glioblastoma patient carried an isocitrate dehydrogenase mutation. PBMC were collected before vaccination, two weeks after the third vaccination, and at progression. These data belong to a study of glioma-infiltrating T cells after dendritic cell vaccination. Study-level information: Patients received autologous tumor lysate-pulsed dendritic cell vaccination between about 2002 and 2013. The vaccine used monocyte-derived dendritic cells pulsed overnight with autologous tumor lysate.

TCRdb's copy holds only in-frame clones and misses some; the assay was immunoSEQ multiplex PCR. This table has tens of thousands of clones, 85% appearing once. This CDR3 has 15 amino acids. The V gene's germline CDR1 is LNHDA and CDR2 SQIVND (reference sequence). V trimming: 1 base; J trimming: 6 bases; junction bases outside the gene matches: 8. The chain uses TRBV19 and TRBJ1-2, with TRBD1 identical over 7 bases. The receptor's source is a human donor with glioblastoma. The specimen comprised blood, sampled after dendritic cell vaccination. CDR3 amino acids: CASSIANRGGDGYTF. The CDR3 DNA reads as TGTGCCAGTAGTATAGCCAACAGGGGAGGAGATGGCTACACCTTC.